What follows describes a single TCR beta chain. This entry belongs to a study of T cell changes during pregnancy in multiple sclerosis. Germline values: CDR1 SEHNR, CDR2 FQNEAQ (reference sequence). CDR3 length: 15 residues. V dropped 0 bases and J dropped 1 base, with 9 bases sitting between them. Profiled with immunoSEQ multiplex PCR; TCRdb holds only in-frame clones, not every one. Here the sample spans approximately 100,000 clones, about 90% being singletons. V is TRBV7-9 and J is TRBJ1-2, with no clear D. This TCR derives from a female donor with multiple sclerosis, enrolled in a pregnancy study. Source: peripheral blood, taken before pregnancy. Here the CDR3 reads CASSLALPGNYGYTF. In DNA form, the CDR3 reads TGTGCCAGCAGCTTAGCGCTTCCGGGTAACTATGGCTACACCTTC.